Listed here is a single TCR beta chain. Together with a sample-barcoded 5' primer, a J-beta primer mix was included in a second PCR lasting roughly 6 to 12 cycles. Tags on each cDNA molecule came from a template-switch adaptor with 12 random nucleotides. Each CDR3 protein is one row after TCRdb ran MiXCR on the 5' RACE reads. The sample carries around 1.5 million distinct CDR3 sequences, roughly 40% recorded once. This entry comes from a study of blood T cells in healthy people across ages. The CDR3 sequence is 17 residues long. CDR1 is MNHEY, CDR2 SVGAGI, per germline. Trimming left V 2 bases short and J 5 bases short, with 20 bases between. Ranging in age from about 6 to 95, the donors were healthy Caucasian individuals from Russia.

The material sequenced was blood. The receptor's source is a woman between 18 and 29 years old in good health. The V call is TRBV6-5, the J call TRBJ2-3; D may be TRBD2 (5 bases). CDR3 bases: TGTGCCAGCAGTTACCGGAGGTCAGTGGGAAAAGGAGATACGCAGTATTTT. It specifies CASSYRRSVGKGDTQYF.